The rows below give T cell receptor beta chains drawn from one sample of a study of T cell responses to AZD1222 COVID-19 vaccine. Clones were sequenced by immunoSEQ multiplex PCR, and TCRdb holds only the in-frame ones, with some missing. This sample has 94,000 or so clones, with about 89% found just once. This specimen was peripheral blood, taken on day 0 of AZD1222 vaccination. These receptors originate from an adult in good health. The CDR3 runs from the conserved cysteine through the conserved F or W. Fields, in order: clone size, J gene, D gene, V gene, CDR3 protein, CDR3 DNA. A D gene is named only where the DNA matches it firmly. Not all rows give a size; the values are once, few, many and, for expanded clones, a class.

abundance: -; j_gene: TRBJ2-1; d_gene: -; v_gene: TRBV6-6; CDR3aa: CASSRTSPGTNEQFF; CDR3nt: TGTGCCAGCAGTCGGACCTCCCCGGGGACCAATGAGCAGTTCTTC
abundance: -; j_gene: TRBJ1-1; d_gene: TRBD1; v_gene: TRBV28; CDR3aa: CASGTVNTEAFF; CDR3nt: TGTGCCAGCGGGACAGTGAACACTGAAGCTTTCTTT
abundance: -; j_gene: TRBJ2-2; d_gene: TRBD2; v_gene: TRBV3-1/TRBV3-2; CDR3aa: CASSPKLAGVLHTGELFF; CDR3nt: TGTGCCAGCAGCCCCAAACTAGCGGGGGTCCTGCACACCGGGGAGCTGTTTTTT
abundance: -; j_gene: TRBJ1-6; d_gene: -; v_gene: TRBV6-5; CDR3aa: CASSRSSYNSPLHF; CDR3nt: TGTGCCAGCAGTCGAAGCTCCTATAATTCACCCCTCCACTTT
abundance: -; j_gene: TRBJ1-2; d_gene: -; v_gene: TRBV12-3/TRBV12-4; CDR3aa: CASSGRQRVVTF; CDR3nt: TGTGCCAGCAGTGGGCGGCAGAGGGTGGTTACCTTC
abundance: -; j_gene: TRBJ1-2; d_gene: TRBD1; v_gene: TRBV11-3; CDR3aa: CASSSRGPNYGYTF; CDR3nt: TGTGCCAGCAGCTCCAGGGGGCCTAACTATGGCTACACCTTC
abundance: -; j_gene: TRBJ2-7; d_gene: -; v_gene: TRBV5-6; CDR3aa: CASSLGASEQYF; CDR3nt: TGTGCCAGCAGCTTGGGGGCTAGCGAGCAGTACTTC
abundance: few; j_gene: TRBJ2-1; d_gene: TRBD1; v_gene: TRBV27; CDR3aa: CASRKDRASYNEQFF; CDR3nt: TGTGCCAGCAGAAAGGACAGGGCGTCCTACAATGAGCAGTTCTTC
abundance: few; j_gene: TRBJ2-1; d_gene: -; v_gene: TRBV28; CDR3aa: CASSFSEEGEYEQFF; CDR3nt: TGTGCCAGCAGTTTTTCGGAAGAGGGGGAGTACGAGCAGTTCTTC
abundance: -; j_gene: TRBJ1-5; d_gene: -; v_gene: TRBV18; CDR3aa: CASSQSPGTDSNQPQHF; CDR3nt: TGTGCCAGCTCTCAATCACCCGGGACTGATAGCAATCAGCCCCAGCATTTT
abundance: few; j_gene: TRBJ1-4; d_gene: TRBD1; v_gene: TRBV5-1; CDR3aa: CASSRGTENEKLFF; CDR3nt: TGCGCCAGCAGCCGCGGGACAGAAAATGAAAAACTGTTTTTT
abundance: -; j_gene: TRBJ2-6; d_gene: -; v_gene: TRBV5-4; CDR3aa: CASSLKRLSGANVLTF; CDR3nt: TGTGCCAGCAGCTTGAAACGGCTCTCTGGGGCCAACGTCCTGACTTTC
abundance: -; j_gene: TRBJ2-7; d_gene: TRBD1; v_gene: TRBV6-5; CDR3aa: CASSSEGQFYEQYF; CDR3nt: TGTGCCAGCAGTTCCGAGGGACAGTTCTACGAGCAGTACTTC
abundance: -; j_gene: TRBJ2-2; d_gene: TRBD1; v_gene: TRBV7-7; CDR3aa: CASSSDRELFF; CDR3nt: TGTGCTAGCAGCTCCGACAGGGAACTGTTTTTT
abundance: -; j_gene: TRBJ1-5; d_gene: -; v_gene: TRBV7-9; CDR3aa: CASSLGLQPQHF; CDR3nt: TGTGCCAGCAGCTTAGGTCTTCAGCCCCAGCATTTT
abundance: -; j_gene: TRBJ2-7; d_gene: -; v_gene: TRBV2; CDR3aa: CASRGTGKLLSYEQYF; CDR3nt: TGTGCCAGCAGGGGGACGGGTAAACTGCTCTCCTACGAGCAGTACTTC
abundance: -; j_gene: TRBJ2-1; d_gene: TRBD2; v_gene: TRBV10-3; CDR3aa: CATQGLAGDNEQFF; CDR3nt: TGTGCCACCCAAGGACTAGCGGGGGACAATGAGCAGTTCTTC
abundance: -; j_gene: TRBJ2-1; d_gene: TRBD1; v_gene: TRBV9; CDR3aa: CASSPPGTVSYNEQFF; CDR3nt: TGTGCCAGCAGCCCCCCAGGGACAGTCTCCTACAATGAGCAGTTCTTC
abundance: -; j_gene: TRBJ2-2; d_gene: -; v_gene: TRBV7-2; CDR3aa: CASSLDVAASWGELFF; CDR3nt: TGTGCCAGCAGCTTAGATGTGGCGGCGTCATGGGGGGAGCTGTTTTTT
abundance: -; j_gene: TRBJ1-5; d_gene: -; v_gene: TRBV30; CDR3aa: CAWSVRQPEQPQHF; CDR3nt: TGTGCCTGGAGTGTACGGCAGCCGGAGCAGCCCCAGCATTTT
abundance: -; j_gene: TRBJ1-2; d_gene: -; v_gene: TRBV2; CDR3aa: CASSEGLLSYGYTF; CDR3nt: TGTGCCAGCAGTGAAGGTTTGTTATCCTATGGCTACACCTTC
abundance: -; j_gene: TRBJ2-7; d_gene: -; v_gene: TRBV19; CDR3aa: CASSIAAFYEQYF; CDR3nt: TGTGCCAGTAGTATAGCCGCCTTCTACGAGCAGTACTTC
abundance: -; j_gene: TRBJ1-1; d_gene: -; v_gene: TRBV7-2; CDR3aa: CASSVTENTEAFF; CDR3nt: TGTGCCAGCAGCGTCACAGAGAACACTGAAGCTTTCTTT
abundance: -; j_gene: TRBJ1-1; d_gene: TRBD1; v_gene: TRBV19; CDR3aa: CASSINRGSEAFF; CDR3nt: TGTGCCAGTAGTATTAACAGGGGGTCTGAAGCTTTCTTT
abundance: -; j_gene: TRBJ1-5; d_gene: TRBD1; v_gene: TRBV5-5; CDR3aa: CASSLSARQGEEQPQHF; CDR3nt: TGTGCCAGCAGCTTGTCCGCGCGACAGGGAGAAGAACAGCCCCAGCATTTT
abundance: -; j_gene: TRBJ1-2; d_gene: TRBD1; v_gene: TRBV18; CDR3aa: CASSPNFGQGDGYTF; CDR3nt: TGTGCCAGTTCCCCTAATTTTGGACAGGGGGACGGCTACACCTTC
abundance: -; j_gene: TRBJ2-7; d_gene: -; v_gene: TRBV7-3; CDR3aa: CASSLMAGLYEQYF; CDR3nt: TGTGCCAGCAGCTTAATGGCAGGACTTTACGAGCAGTACTTC
abundance: -; j_gene: TRBJ2-5; d_gene: TRBD1; v_gene: TRBV5-1; CDR3aa: CASSPAGTGEETQYF; CDR3nt: TGCGCCAGCAGCCCGGCCGGTACAGGGGAAGAGACCCAGTACTTC
abundance: -; j_gene: TRBJ2-2; d_gene: -; v_gene: TRBV11-3; CDR3aa: CASSSSKSQGTFAGELFF; CDR3nt: TGTGCCAGCAGCTCCTCAAAATCACAGGGTACGTTTGCCGGGGAGCTGTTTTTT
abundance: -; j_gene: TRBJ2-2; d_gene: TRBD2; v_gene: TRBV11-3; CDR3aa: CASSLVVYSVAGGTGELFF; CDR3nt: TGTGCCAGCAGCTTAGTAGTGTACAGTGTAGCGGGGGGCACCGGGGAGCTGTTTTTT
abundance: -; j_gene: TRBJ1-2; d_gene: -; v_gene: TRBV9; CDR3aa: CASSVDLGLDYGYTF; CDR3nt: TGTGCCAGCAGCGTAGACTTGGGGCTAGACTATGGCTACACCTTC
abundance: few; j_gene: TRBJ2-3; d_gene: -; v_gene: TRBV2; CDR3aa: CASSEERSTDTQYF; CDR3nt: TGTGCCAGCAGTGAAGAACGGAGCACAGATACGCAGTATTTT
abundance: -; j_gene: TRBJ1-2; d_gene: -; v_gene: TRBV19; CDR3aa: CASSLAYNYGYTF; CDR3nt: TGTGCCAGTAGTCTGGCTTATAACTATGGCTACACCTTC
abundance: -; j_gene: TRBJ1-6; d_gene: -; v_gene: TRBV11-2; CDR3aa: CASSLRRGEGNSPLHF; CDR3nt: TGTGCCAGCAGCCTACGGAGGGGCGAGGGTAATTCACCCCTCCACTTT
abundance: -; j_gene: TRBJ1-1; d_gene: TRBD1; v_gene: TRBV5-5; CDR3aa: CASSVERDRVPAFF; CDR3nt: TGTGCCAGCAGCGTCGAGCGGGACAGGGTACCAGCTTTCTTT
abundance: -; j_gene: TRBJ1-2; d_gene: -; v_gene: TRBV30; CDR3aa: CAWFTGMKDFYGYTF; CDR3nt: TGTGCCTGGTTCACGGGGATGAAAGATTTCTATGGCTACACCTTC
abundance: -; j_gene: TRBJ1-1; d_gene: -; v_gene: TRBV23-1; CDR3aa: CASSGAHPLPAFF; CDR3nt: TGCGCCAGCAGTGGGGCCCATCCCCTCCCAGCTTTCTTT
abundance: -; j_gene: TRBJ1-2; d_gene: -; v_gene: TRBV7-9; CDR3aa: CASSSNYGYTF; CDR3nt: TGTGCCAGCAGCTCCAATTATGGCTACACCTTC
abundance: -; j_gene: TRBJ2-2; d_gene: TRBD2; v_gene: TRBV4-3; CDR3aa: CASSQDTLAGENTGELFF; CDR3nt: TGCGCCAGCAGCCAAGATACCCTAGCGGGGGAGAACACCGGGGAGCTGTTTTTT
abundance: -; j_gene: TRBJ1-1; d_gene: -; v_gene: TRBV19; CDR3aa: CASSIGAGPATEAFF; CDR3nt: TGTGCCAGTAGTATTGGGGCAGGTCCGGCCACTGAAGCTTTCTTT
abundance: -; j_gene: TRBJ1-2; d_gene: -; v_gene: TRBV10-3; CDR3aa: CAISEEPEYGYTF; CDR3nt: TGTGCCATCAGTGAGGAGCCAGAGTATGGCTACACCTTC
abundance: once; j_gene: TRBJ1-6; d_gene: -; v_gene: TRBV28; CDR3aa: CASSLRQYNSPLHF; CDR3nt: TGTGCCAGCAGTTTAAGACAGTATAATTCACCCCTCCACTTT
abundance: -; j_gene: TRBJ2-1; d_gene: -; v_gene: TRBV5-8; CDR3aa: CASSLGLLPSSEQFF; CDR3nt: TGTGCCAGCAGCTTAGGACTCCTACCATCCAGTGAGCAGTTCTTC
abundance: few; j_gene: TRBJ2-1; d_gene: -; v_gene: TRBV11-3; CDR3aa: CASSLEGSSYNEQFF; CDR3nt: TGTGCCAGCAGCTTAGAGGGAAGCTCCTACAATGAGCAGTTCTTC
abundance: -; j_gene: TRBJ1-2; d_gene: -; v_gene: TRBV28; CDR3aa: CASSDSGAYGYTF; CDR3nt: TGTGCCAGCAGTGACTCAGGGGCCTATGGCTACACCTTC
abundance: -; j_gene: TRBJ2-7; d_gene: -; v_gene: TRBV7-9; CDR3aa: CASRRDGPEQYF; CDR3nt: TGTGCCAGCAGAAGGGACGGGCCAGAGCAGTACTTC
abundance: -; j_gene: TRBJ1-2; d_gene: -; v_gene: TRBV21-1; CDR3aa: CASSTETGSYGYTF; CDR3nt: TGTGCCAGCAGCACAGAGACAGGGTCCTATGGCTACACCTTC
abundance: -; j_gene: TRBJ2-1; d_gene: TRBD2; v_gene: TRBV2; CDR3aa: CASRGGLAGISYNEQFF; CDR3nt: TGTGCCAGCAGAGGAGGACTAGCGGGGATCTCCTACAATGAGCAGTTCTTC
abundance: once; j_gene: TRBJ1-1; d_gene: -; v_gene: TRBV6-5; CDR3aa: CASRTLQGSRSEAFF; CDR3nt: TGTGCCAGCAGGACCCTACAGGGTTCTAGGTCTGAAGCTTTCTTT
abundance: once; j_gene: TRBJ1-5; d_gene: TRBD1; v_gene: TRBV6-5; CDR3aa: CASKLTGAGQPQHF; CDR3nt: TGTGCCAGCAAACTAACAGGGGCAGGGCAGCCCCAGCATTTT